Given below is one T cell receptor (beta chain) in context. The antigen remains unidentified. One end of the junction varies from germline; a read error may be responsible. Germline V gene data show CDR1 as SGHTA and CDR2 as FQGNSA. The CDR3 loop spans 14 amino acids. The data were taken from a study of cytomegalovirus exposure and HLA in healthy donors. Study-wide context: Early release data held about 92 million unique TCRs from HLA-typed donors. Study results and caveats: In a later analysis, the majority of CMV-associated beta chains seemingly showed HLA restriction. Sequencing likely caused a cluster of highly shared sequence variants. Reports indicated that the classifier achieved high specificity and sensitivity in diagnosing cytomegalovirus status.

13 Jbeta primers and 60 Vbeta primers were used for the PCR. Only in-frame clones appear in the TCRdb table, and some are missing; sequencing was by immunoSEQ multiplex PCR. The data contain more than 85,000 clones, around 73% of them singletons. This chain connects TRBV7-2 to TRBJ2-7, with D hard to call. Sequencing was done on a sample of PBMCs. The source is a man aged 35 to 55 in good health and CMV-seronegative. The CDR3 nucleotides are TGTGTCAGCAGCTCTAGTAGTTCTACCTACGAGCAGTACTTC. Its protein is CVSSSSSSTYEQYF.